The T cell receptor (beta chain) under discussion was sequenced for a study of blood T cell repertoires in COVID-19. At the level of the study: There were acute and convalescent COVID-19 samples, and they came from the United States, Italy and Spain. PBMCs, B-cell-depleted T cells, or T cells were the source of the cDNA or gDNA that made up the material.

With regard to this clone: Sequence at one end of the junction differs from germline and may be a read error.

Germline CDR1 KGHSH, CDR2 LQKENI. CDR3 length: 17 residues. Study processing details: It was from reference gene primer amplification that nucleated cell counts were estimated. Sequencing was performed with immunoSEQ multiplex PCR; in TCRdb, only in-frame clones are kept and a portion is missing. Clone size and the V and J calls come from that table; the DNA yielded D and trimming. The sample holds tens of thousands of clones, 79% seen once. The sequenced material came from peripheral blood. This rearrangement joins TRBV18 to TRBJ1-3; perhaps TRBD1 as D (5 bases). The receptor comes from a woman aged 55-70 years with acute or convalescent COVID-19. DNA of the CDR3: TGCTCCACTGCCAGCTCGAACGTCGGGGGTTCTGGAAACACCATATATTTT. It is translated as CSTASSNVGGSGNTIYF. Based on the CDR3 plus reference TRBV18 and TRBJ1-3, the full variable domain is NAGVMQNPRHLVRRRGQEARLRCSPMKGHSHVYWYRQLPEEGLKFMVYLQKENIIDESGMPKERFSAEFPKEGPSILRIQQVVRGDSAAYFCSTASSNVGGSGNTIYFGEGSWLTVV.